The clone carrying this T cell receptor (beta chain) was counted between two and nine times. The CDR3 has 19 amino acids. Germline loops: CDR1 SEHNR, CDR2 FQNEAQ (reference sequence). The V and J ends lost 4 bases and 0 bases, in that order; junction bases with no gene match: 8. These data come from a study of blood T cell repertoires in COVID-19. For the study at large: The United States, Italy and Spain supplied acute and convalescent COVID-19 samples. Nucleic acid was either cDNA or gDNA, and it came from T cells, B-cell-depleted T cells, or PBMCs.

In the authors' workflow: Estimation of nucleated cell counts was performed using reference gene primer amplification. Assay: immunoSEQ multiplex PCR; the TCRdb copy retains only in-frame clones and omits some. Clone size and V and J calls were adopted from that table, with D and trimming inferred from the DNA. The table has under 350,000 clones, 80% to 90% seen once. This clonotype was sampled from a man aged 35-49 years with acute or convalescent COVID-19. This chain joins TRBV7-9 and TRBJ2-3; 15 bases match TRBD2. The material sequenced was peripheral blood. DNA of the CDR3: TGTGCCAGCAGCTCCTCAGGGACTAGCGGGGGGCTTAGCACAGATACGCAGTATTTT. As protein: CASSSSGTSGGLSTDTQYF.